This T cell receptor (beta chain) was documented in a study of beta chain features in type 1 diabetes. The ends were cut back, 4 bases at V and 10 bases at J, with 18 bases in the middle. Looked up from germline, CDR1 is SGHNT and CDR2 is YYREEE (reference sequence). The CDR3 is made up of 14 amino acids. This clone was recorded only once. cDNA synthesis used the whole RNA isolate, giving expressed TCRB sequences. Method: immunoSEQ multiplex PCR; TCRdb's copy keeps in-frame clones and lacks some. The sample gives 900,000 or so clones, roughly 17% of which show up once; around 0.02% is in the top ten. Sequenced input: naive CD4+ T cells from blood. The rearrangement links TRBV5-4 to TRBJ2-1, with D possibly called TRBD1 or TRBD2 (5 bases each). The source of this sequence is a woman between 18 and 29 years old in good health. In DNA, the CDR3 is TGTGCCAGCAGCACGCAAGACGGGGCCGGGGAGCAGTTCTTC. Amino acid sequence: CASSTQDGAGEQFF.